The 5 T cell receptor beta chains reported below all come from one sample, sequenced in a study of blood T cell repertoires in COVID-19. Clones were sequenced by immunoSEQ multiplex PCR, and TCRdb holds only the in-frame ones, with some missing. The sample consists of under 200,000 clones, approximately 85% of them appearing once. Specimen: peripheral blood. The receptors derive from a woman of 80 years or more with acute or convalescent COVID-19.

This clone occurred a few times. The chain has TRBV12-3 or TRBV12-4 and TRBJ2-2; D uncertain. The CDR3 sequence is 11 residues long. V was cut by 3 bases and J by 6 bases, with 2 bases left in between. This chain's CDR3 is CASSFSGELFF. In DNA form, the CDR3 reads TGTGCCAGCAGTTTCTCCGGGGAGCTGTTTTTT.

The J gene is TRBJ2-7, the V gene TRBV5-4, with 9 bases that match TRBD2. Unmatched junction bases numbered 14, after V lost 4 bases and J lost 6 bases. This CDR3 region has 16 residues. Germline V gene sequence: CDR1 SGHNT, CDR2 YYREEE (reference sequence). CDR3 nucleotides: TGTGCCAGCAGCCCGGGGCTTAGCGGGAGTATTCGCGAGCAGTACTTC. This codes for CASSPGLSGSIREQYF.

The CDR3 sequence: CASSQNLGQDNQPQHF. The CDR3 DNA sequence: TGTGCCAGCAGCCAAAACCTCGGACAGGATAATCAGCCCCAGCATTTT. The chain links TRBV28 to TRBJ1-5; 7 nucleotides agree with TRBD1. CDR1 MDHEN and CDR2 SYDVKM come from the germline V gene. Trimming took 6 bases from V and 4 from J; bases not matched to a gene: 12. The length of the CDR3 is 16 residues.

J is TRBJ2-7 and V is TRBV5-5; TRBD2 aligns across 7 bases. The V segment lost 2 bases and the J segment 3 bases; nucleotides outside the gene matches: 5. This CDR3 spans 14 amino acids. Germline V lookup: CDR1 SGHKS, CDR2 YYEKEE (reference sequence). Here the CDR3 DNA reads TGTGCCAGCAGCTTTGTGGGCGGGAGCTACGAGCAGTACTTC. It codes for CASSFVGGSYEQYF.

V gene TRBV7-9 combines with J gene TRBJ2-5, with 9 positions matching TRBD2. The CDR3 extends over 15 amino acids. Per germline, CDR1 SEHNR and CDR2 FQNEAQ (reference sequence). The V segment lost 0 bases and the J segment 4 bases; nucleotides outside the gene matches: 3. Written as DNA, the CDR3 is TGTGCCAGCAGCTTAGCTAGCGGGAGTTCAGAGACCCAGTACTTC. The encoded protein is CASSLASGSSETQYF.